Below, one T cell receptor beta chain is given with its context. Germline V lookup: CDR1 MNHEY, CDR2 SVGAGI. Trimming shortened V by 6 bases and J by 6 bases, and 15 bases separated the two germline ends. This CDR3 is 14 amino acids long. Under the authors' procedure: Cell counts per sample came from amplifying reference gene primers. The method was immunoSEQ multiplex PCR; TCRdb's version includes in-frame clones alone and lacks a portion of them. V and J calls and clone size come straight from that table; D and trimming were deduced from the DNA. Altogether about 70,000 clones are present, about three quarters being singletons, with the ten largest covering 28%. The data are from a study of blood T cell repertoires in COVID-19. Study context: Italy, Spain and the United States were the sources of the convalescent and acute COVID-19 samples. PBMCs, B-cell-depleted T cells, or T cells were the source of the cDNA or gDNA that made up the material.

The clonotype comes from a woman of 80 years or more with active or convalescent COVID-19. The chain employs TRBV6-5 and TRBJ2-1; TRBD2 is a possible D gene (6 bases). The sequencing input was peripheral blood. CDR3 loop: CASRAGRLSNEQFF. CDR3 nucleotide sequence: TGTGCCAGCAGAGCGGGCAGATTAAGCAATGAGCAGTTCTTC.